This is a list of T cell receptor beta chains from one sample in a study of T cell responses to AZD1222 COVID-19 vaccine. Libraries were prepared by immunoSEQ multiplex PCR; TCRdb keeps only in-frame clonotypes and omits some of them. Among more than 120,000 clones listed, 70% to 90% were seen once. The sequenced sample was peripheral blood, obtained 28 days after the second AZD1222 dose. Source of these receptors: an adult who received the AZD1222 COVID-19 vaccine. Each CDR3 is given with its conserved first and last residue. A D gene is named only where the DNA matches it firmly. The listing skips clone size in some rows; elsewhere it reads once, few, many or a size class.

j_call | v_call | d_call | clone_size | cdr3_aa | cdr3_nt
TRBJ1-5 | TRBV28 | . | few | CASSRRGLDSNQPQHF | TGTGCCAGCAGCCGCCGGGGTCTGGATAGCAATCAGCCCCAGCATTTT
TRBJ1-3 | TRBV7-9 | . | . | CASGTSSGNTIYF | TGTGCCAGCGGGACCAGCTCTGGAAACACCATATATTTT
TRBJ2-6 | TRBV15 | . | . | CATSRDISSGANVLTF | TGTGCCACCAGCAGAGATATCAGCTCTGGGGCCAACGTCCTGACTTTC
TRBJ1-2 | TRBV28 | TRBD1 | . | CASSLQGFGFYGYTF | TGTGCCAGCAGTCTACAGGGGTTTGGGTTCTATGGCTACACCTTC
TRBJ2-7 | TRBV5-6 | . | . | CASSRDNYEQYF | TGTGCCAGCAGCAGAGACAACTACGAGCAGTACTTC
TRBJ2-6 | TRBV30 | . | . | CAWSAPTGSGANVLTF | TGTGCCTGGAGTGCTCCAACAGGGTCTGGGGCCAACGTCCTGACTTTC
TRBJ2-1 | TRBV5-4 | . | . | CASSPNNEQFF | TGTGCCAGCAGCCCTAACAATGAGCAGTTCTTC
TRBJ1-1 | TRBV2 | . | . | CASSGGTEAFF | TGTGCCAGCAGTGGAGGCACTGAAGCTTTCTTT
TRBJ1-5 | TRBV30 | TRBD1 | . | CAWSGGQGVQPQHF | TGTGCCTGGAGTGGGGGACAGGGAGTCCAGCCCCAGCATTTT
TRBJ1-2 | TRBV29-1 | . | . | CSVERLPGQTADYTF | TGCAGCGTTGAACGGCTACCGGGACAAACGGCAGACTACACCTTC
TRBJ2-1 | TRBV19 | . | once | CASVRGPSQQAEQFF | TGTGCCAGTGTCCGGGGCCCCTCACAACAAGCTGAGCAGTTCTTC